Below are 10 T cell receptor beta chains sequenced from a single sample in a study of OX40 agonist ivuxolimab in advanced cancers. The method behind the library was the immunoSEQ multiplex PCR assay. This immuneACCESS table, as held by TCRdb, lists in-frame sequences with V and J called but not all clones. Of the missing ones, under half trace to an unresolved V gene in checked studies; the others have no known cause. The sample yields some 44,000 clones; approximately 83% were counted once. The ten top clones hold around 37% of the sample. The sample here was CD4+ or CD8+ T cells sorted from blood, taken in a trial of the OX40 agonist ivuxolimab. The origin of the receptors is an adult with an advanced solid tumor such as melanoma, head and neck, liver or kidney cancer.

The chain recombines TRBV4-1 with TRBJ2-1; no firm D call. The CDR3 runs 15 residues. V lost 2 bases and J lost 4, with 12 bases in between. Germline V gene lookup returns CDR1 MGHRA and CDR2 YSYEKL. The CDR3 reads CASSQFVLGYNEQFF. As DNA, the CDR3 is TGCGCCAGCAGCCAATTCGTGCTAGGTTACAATGAGCAGTTCTTC.

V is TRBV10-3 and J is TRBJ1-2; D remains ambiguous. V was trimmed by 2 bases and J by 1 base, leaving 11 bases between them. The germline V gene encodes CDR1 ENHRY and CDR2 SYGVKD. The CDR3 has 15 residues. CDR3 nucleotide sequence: TGTGCCATCAGTGAGCGGACGGATCTTAACTATGGCTACACCTTC. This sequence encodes CAISERTDLNYGYTF.

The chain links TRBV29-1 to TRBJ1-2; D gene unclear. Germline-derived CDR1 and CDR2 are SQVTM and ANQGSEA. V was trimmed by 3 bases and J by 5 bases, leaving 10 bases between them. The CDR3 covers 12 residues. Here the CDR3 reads CSVEGSGYGYTF. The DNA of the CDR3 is TGCAGCGTTGAGGGGTCAGGATATGGCTACACCTTC. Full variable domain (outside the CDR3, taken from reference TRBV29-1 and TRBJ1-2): SAVISQKPSRDICQRGTSLTIQCQVDSQVTMMFWYRQQPGQSLTLIATANQGSEATYESGFVIDKFPISRPNLTFSTLTVSNMSPEDSSIYLCSVEGSGYGYTFGSGTRLTVV.

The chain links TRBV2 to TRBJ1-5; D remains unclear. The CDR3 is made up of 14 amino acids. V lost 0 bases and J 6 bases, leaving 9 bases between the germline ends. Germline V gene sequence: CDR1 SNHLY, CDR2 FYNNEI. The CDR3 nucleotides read TGTGCCAGCAGTGAAGCTTTTATAGGTCAGCCCCAGCATTTT. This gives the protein CASSEAFIGQPQHF.

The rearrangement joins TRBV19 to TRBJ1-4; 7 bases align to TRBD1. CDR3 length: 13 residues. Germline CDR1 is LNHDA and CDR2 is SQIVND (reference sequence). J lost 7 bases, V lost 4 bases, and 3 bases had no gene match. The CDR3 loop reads CASSTNRGEKLFF. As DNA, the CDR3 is TGTGCCAGTAGTACAAACAGGGGTGAAAAACTGTTTTTT.

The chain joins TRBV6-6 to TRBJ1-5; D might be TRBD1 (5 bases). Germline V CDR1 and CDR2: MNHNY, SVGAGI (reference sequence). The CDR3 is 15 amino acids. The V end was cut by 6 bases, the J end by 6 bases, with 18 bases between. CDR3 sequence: CASREARGDLQPQHF. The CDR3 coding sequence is TGTGCCAGCAGGGAGGCTCGGGGGGATCTTCAGCCCCAGCATTTT.

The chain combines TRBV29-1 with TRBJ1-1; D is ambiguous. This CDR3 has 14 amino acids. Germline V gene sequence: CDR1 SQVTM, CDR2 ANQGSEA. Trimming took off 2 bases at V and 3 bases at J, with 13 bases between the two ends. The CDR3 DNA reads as TGCAGCGTTGAATGGGCAGGAACGGACACTGAAGCTTTCTTT. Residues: CSVEWAGTDTEAFF.

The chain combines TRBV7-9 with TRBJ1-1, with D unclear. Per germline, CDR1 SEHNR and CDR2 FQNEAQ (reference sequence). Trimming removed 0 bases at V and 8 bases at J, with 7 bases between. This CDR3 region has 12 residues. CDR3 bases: TGTGCCAGCAGCTTAGCGTTCGGGGAAGCTTTCTTT. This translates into CASSLAFGEAFF.

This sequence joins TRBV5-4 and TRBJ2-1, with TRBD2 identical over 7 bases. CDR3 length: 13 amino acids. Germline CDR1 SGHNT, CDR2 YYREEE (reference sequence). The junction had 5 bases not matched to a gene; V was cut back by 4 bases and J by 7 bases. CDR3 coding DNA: TGTGCCAGCAGCCGGACTAGTTTAAATGAGCAGTTCTTC. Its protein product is CASSRTSLNEQFF.

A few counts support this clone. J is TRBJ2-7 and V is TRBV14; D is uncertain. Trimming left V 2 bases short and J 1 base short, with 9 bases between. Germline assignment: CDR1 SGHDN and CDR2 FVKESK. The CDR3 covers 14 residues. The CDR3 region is CASSQRDGSYEQYF. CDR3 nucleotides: TGTGCCAGCAGCCAACGAGACGGTTCCTACGAGCAGTACTTC.